This passage covers 30 T cell receptor beta chains from one sample sequenced in a study of control samples from healthy donors and cancer patients. Clones were read by immunoSEQ multiplex PCR, and TCRdb kept only the in-frame ones, dropping some. The table lists 70,000 to 90,000 clones, around 94% of them singletons. Sequencing input: blood. The receptor source for this set is a middle-aged woman in good health.

The J gene is TRBJ2-3, the V gene TRBV4-2; no clear D gene. The germline CDR1 and CDR2 sequences are LGHNA and YNFKEQ. V lost 1 base and J 8 bases, leaving 10 bases between the germline ends. The CDR3 contains 13 residues. CDR3 coding DNA: TGTGCCAGCAGCCAAGGGTCCACACCTACGCAGTATTTT. Translating gives CASSQGSTPTQYF.

The CDR3 DNA follows: TGTGCCAGCTCCCCCTGGGGGGGAGACAATGAGCAGTTCTTC. It translates to CASSPWGGDNEQFF. The chain links TRBV18 to TRBJ2-1, with TRBD2 matching 7 bases. The CDR3 consists of 14 residues. Trimming removed 6 bases from V and 5 bases from J; junction bases left unmatched: 7. The germline CDR1 and CDR2 sequences are KGHSH and LQKENI.

The chain carries TRBV6-6 and TRBJ1-6, with D possibly matching TRBD1 (6 bases). Trimming stripped 5 bases from V and 10 bases from J, with 15 bases between. Germline assignment: CDR1 MNHNY and CDR2 SVGAGI (reference sequence). This CDR3 comprises 14 residues. The CDR3 loop reads CASSANQQGSPLHF. CDR3 sequence (DNA): TGTGCCAGCAGTGCCAACCAACAGGGCTCACCCCTCCACTTT.

The chain recombines TRBV19 with TRBJ1-1; no definite D call. The V gene lost 6 bases and the J gene lost 5 bases, with 4 bases spanning the gap. This CDR3 has 10 residues. Germline V gene data show CDR1 as LNHDA and CDR2 as SQIVND (reference sequence). In nucleotides, the CDR3 is TGTGCCAGTAGGGAGACTGAAGCTTTCTTT. Translating it yields CASRETEAFF.

The chain links TRBV27 to TRBJ1-6, with D unclear. From germline, CDR1 is MNHEY and CDR2 SMNVEV (reference sequence). The CDR3 is made up of 19 amino acids. The ends were cut back, 5 bases at V and 3 bases at J, with 23 bases in the middle. DNA for the CDR3: TGTGCCAGCAGTGTAAAAGGGATCGACAAAGTAAACTATAATTCACCCCTCCACTTT. Translated, it gives CASSVKGIDKVNYNSPLHF.

This chain joins TRBV2 and TRBJ2-7, with 13 bases lining up with TRBD2. The trim removed 6 bases at V and 6 bases at J, leaving 5 bases unmatched. The length of the CDR3 is 14 residues. Germline lookup yields CDR1 SNHLY and CDR2 FYNNEI. The CDR3 nucleotides are TGTGCCAGCAGCGGGACTAGCGGGATTGGCGAGCAGTACTTC. Protein product: CASSGTSGIGEQYF.

The CDR3 DNA follows: TGTGCCAGCAGCTGGGAGCGAAATGAGCAGTTCTTC. Amino acid sequence: CASSWERNEQFF. The chain combines TRBV5-6 with TRBJ2-1, with a possible D match to TRBD2 (5 bases). V was cut by 3 bases and J by 7 bases, with 8 bases left in between. CDR3 length: 12 amino acids. Germline V gene lookup returns CDR1 SGHDT and CDR2 YYEEEE. The full variable domain, in which reference TRBV5-6 and TRBJ2-1 provide the parts outside the CDR3, is DAGVTQSPTHLIKTRGQQVTLRCSPKSGHDTVSWYQQALGQGPQFIFQYYEEEERQRGNFPDRFSGHQFPNYSSELNVNALLLGDSALYLCASSWERNEQFFGPGTRLTVL.

The chain has TRBV7-3 and TRBJ2-2; TRBD1 aligns across 10 bases. Germline V gene lookup returns CDR1 SGHTA and CDR2 FQGTGA. Losses at the gene ends were 6 bases for V and 3 bases for J; bases not matched to a gene: 4. This CDR3 contains 15 residues. The CDR3 DNA reads TGTGCCAGCAGTTCAGGACAGGGGGACACCGGGGAGCTGTTTTTT. Protein: CASSSGQGDTGELFF.

About this clone itself: This sample includes further DNA sequences coding for the same CDR3. The rearrangement joins TRBV2 to TRBJ2-5; D tentatively fits TRBD1 or TRBD2 (5 bases each). The V gene's germline CDR1 is SNHLY and CDR2 FYNNEI. The CDR3 sequence is 13 residues long. The germline V and J ends were trimmed by 4 bases and 3 bases, with 9 bases remaining between them. In nucleotides, the CDR3 is TGTGCCAGCAGTGGGGGACGGGAAGAGACCCAGTACTTC. It specifies CASSGGREETQYF.

V is TRBV11-2 and J is TRBJ2-1, with D unresolved. CDR1 is SGHAT, CDR2 FQNNGV, per germline. Between the trimmed V and J ends, which lost 0 bases and 6 bases, there was a span of 9 bases. CDR3 size: 14 residues. The CDR3 nucleotides read TGTGCCAGCAGCTTAGATAGAGGCAGCAATGAGCAGTTCTTC. Its translation is CASSLDRGSNEQFF.

The chain couples TRBV5-4 to TRBJ2-7; 8 bases are shared with TRBD2. CDR1 and CDR2 (germline): SGHNT, YYREEE (reference sequence). The CDR3 extends over 16 amino acids. The V gene end was trimmed by 2 bases and the J gene end by 0 bases; junction bases not matched to a gene: 7. The chain's CDR3 is CASSFRGGRSSYEQYF. CDR3 DNA: TGTGCCAGCAGCTTCCGGGGGGGCCGGAGCTCCTACGAGCAGTACTTC. Variable domain in full (rest from reference TRBV5-4 and TRBJ2-7): ETGVTQSPTHLIKTRGQQVTLRCSSQSGHNTVSWYQQALGQGPQFIFQYYREEENGRGNFPPRFSGLQFPNYSSELNVNALELDDSALYLCASSFRGGRSSYEQYFGPGTRLTVT.

The chain recombines TRBV6-1 with TRBJ1-4; 10 bases fit TRBD1. The J segment lost 5 bases and the V segment lost 4 bases, leaving 7 bases of the junction unmatched. This CDR3 spans 16 amino acids. In germline, CDR1 is MNHNS, CDR2 SASEGT. The CDR3 DNA is TGTGCCAGCAGTGTAGCGCCGGGACAGGGGAATGAAAAACTGTTTTTT. Its protein is CASSVAPGQGNEKLFF.

The chain joins TRBV27 to TRBJ2-2; D is uncertain. CDR1 MNHEY and CDR2 SMNVEV come from the germline V gene (reference sequence). CDR3 length equals 16 residues. V dropped 6 bases and J dropped 1 base, with 15 bases sitting between them. CDR3 loop: CASSPFYDMNTGELFF. CDR3 nucleotides: TGTGCCAGCAGCCCCTTCTATGATATGAACACCGGGGAGCTGTTTTTT.

This clone was seen a single time. The rearrangement uses TRBV7-9 and TRBJ2-2; D may be TRBD2 (6 bases). V was shortened by 1 base and J by 8 bases, with 11 bases between the two germline ends. Looked up from germline, CDR1 is SEHNR and CDR2 is FQNEAQ (reference sequence). This CDR3 is built from 14 residues. The chain's CDR3 is CASSLDAGTGELFF. In nucleotides, the CDR3 is TGTGCCAGCAGCTTAGATGCGGGAACGGGGGAGCTGTTTTTT. Together with reference TRBV7-9 and TRBJ2-2, the CDR3 gives the full variable domain: DTGVSQNPRHKITKRGQNVTFRCDPISEHNRLYWYRQTLGQGPEFLTYFQNEAQLEKSRLLSDRFSAERPKGSFSTLEIQRTEQGDSAMYLCASSLDAGTGELFFGEGSRLTVL.

The rearrangement joins TRBV19 to TRBJ1-3; TRBD1 matches 10 bases. Germline V gene data show CDR1 as LNHDA and CDR2 as SQIVND (reference sequence). The CDR3 has 16 amino acids. Germline trimming cut 5 bases from V and 8 bases from J; bases unmatched to any gene: 12. The CDR3 spells CASSRSGTGAWHTIYF. CDR3 coding DNA: TGTGCCAGTAGTCGATCCGGGACAGGGGCATGGCACACCATATATTTT.

This sequence joins TRBV19 and TRBJ2-7, with D uncertain. Germline V gives CDR1 LNHDA, CDR2 SQIVND (reference sequence). This CDR3 is built from 15 residues. Between the trimmed V and J ends, which lost 6 bases and 3 bases, there was a span of 18 bases. This CDR3 is CASSPLEMLFYEQYF. In DNA, the CDR3 is TGTGCCAGTAGCCCCCTGGAGATGCTTTTCTACGAGCAGTACTTC.

The V call is TRBV6-5, the J call TRBJ2-7; D gene ambiguous. The CDR3 loop spans 11 amino acids. In germline, CDR1 is MNHEY, CDR2 SVGAGI. Trimming shortened V by 2 bases and J by 5 bases, and 4 bases separated the two germline ends. CDR3 loop: CASSYAHEQYF. CDR3 nucleotides: TGTGCCAGCAGTTACGCCCACGAGCAGTACTTC.

The chain uses TRBV7-9 and TRBJ2-1, with unresolved D. The CDR3 is 14 residues long. V lost 3 bases and J lost 13, with 19 bases in between. CDR1 is SEHNR, CDR2 FQNEAQ, per germline (reference sequence). CDR3 region: CASSFTRDPSRQFF. CDR3 DNA sequence: TGTGCCAGCAGCTTTACCCGTGACCCCTCCCGTCAGTTCTTC.

A few counts support this clone. The DNA of the CDR3 is TGTGCCAGCAGCGCGAGACAGGGCCCTACCGGTACAGATACGCAGTATTTT. This sequence encodes CASSARQGPTGTDTQYF. J is TRBJ2-3 and V is TRBV9; 7 nucleotides match TRBD1. In germline, CDR1 is SGDLS, CDR2 YYNGEE. With V trimmed by 3 bases and J by 3 bases, 13 bases remained unmatched. This CDR3 spans 17 amino acids.

The chain recombines TRBV25-1 with TRBJ2-5, with D unclear. CDR1 and CDR2 (germline): MGHDK, SYGVNS. CDR3 length equals 15 residues. Trimming stripped 2 bases from V and 0 bases from J, with 10 bases between. The CDR3 bases are TGTGCCAGCAGTGAAATGGGCCCGTACCAAGAGACCCAGTACTTC. It codes for CASSEMGPYQETQYF.

The chain has TRBV30 and TRBJ2-3; D is tentatively TRBD1 or TRBD2 (5 bases each). The CDR3 runs to 16 residues. V gave up 2 bases and J gave up 1 base, with 16 bases separating them. Germline V CDR1 and CDR2: GTSNPN, SVGIG (reference sequence). The CDR3 nucleotides read TGTGCCTGGAGTTCCCCCCGGGACGCAGGCACAGATACGCAGTATTTT. Translating gives CAWSSPRDAGTDTQYF.

This chain connects TRBV18 to TRBJ1-2, with D hard to call. Germline V CDR1 and CDR2: KGHSH, LQKENI. The CDR3 covers 13 residues. Trimming took 2 bases from V and 4 from J, leaving 8 bases between them. CDR3 bases: TGTGCCAGCTCACCAGGCAGCGCCTATGGCTACACCTTC. Its protein is CASSPGSAYGYTF.

The V gene is TRBV19, the J gene TRBJ2-2, with D perhaps matching TRBD2 (5 bases). V was clipped by 2 bases and J by 6 bases, with 10 bases between them. This CDR3 is 14 amino acids long. The germline V gene has CDR1 LNHDA and CDR2 SQIVND (reference sequence). This chain's CDR3 is CASSIMGSSGELFF. In DNA form, the CDR3 reads TGTGCCAGTAGTATAATGGGGAGCTCCGGGGAGCTGTTTTTT.

This rearrangement joins TRBV5-6 to TRBJ2-7; D is unresolved. The V gene's germline CDR1 is SGHDT and CDR2 YYEEEE. V lost 3 bases, J lost 0 bases, and 4 bases lay in between. The CDR3 covers 12 residues. The CDR3 DNA follows: TGTGCCAGCAGCTCTAGCTCCTACGAGCAGTACTTC. This translates into CASSSSSYEQYF.

This rearrangement joins TRBV10-3 to TRBJ1-2; possible D gene TRBD1, 6 bases. Trimming took 10 bases from V and 4 from J, leaving 16 bases between them. This CDR3 has 13 amino acids. The germline gives CDR1 ENHRY, CDR2 SYGVKD. The CDR3 nucleotides read TGTGCCAGAAGTCGGGACAACTTCTATGGCTACACCTTC. Translating gives CARSRDNFYGYTF.

This rearrangement joins TRBV5-8 to TRBJ2-2, with a possible D match to TRBD2 (5 bases). The CDR3 covers 16 residues. Germline V gene data show CDR1 as SGHTS and CDR2 as YDEGEE. V lost 3 bases to trimming and J lost 0 bases, with 12 bases between them. CDR3 in DNA: TGTGCCAGCAGCTCAGGACTCATGGCGAACACCGGGGAGCTGTTTTTT. Translated, it gives CASSSGLMANTGELFF.

This clone appeared a single time. This chain connects TRBV11-2 to TRBJ1-1, with TRBD1 matching over 9 bases. V was pared by 5 bases and J by 1 base, with 5 bases of the junction left unmatched. From germline, CDR1 is SGHAT and CDR2 FQNNGV. The CDR3 covers 15 residues. DNA of the CDR3: TGTGCCAGCAGCCCGAGGACAGGGGCGAACACTGAAGCTTTCTTT. As protein: CASSPRTGANTEAFF.

Here the CDR3 reads CASSHILAGEGVEQYF. The CDR3 nucleotides are TGCGCCAGCAGCCACATCCTAGCGGGAGAAGGTGTTGAGCAGTACTTC. The chain is built from TRBV4-1 and TRBJ2-7, with TRBD2 matching over 10 bases. The germline gives CDR1 MGHRA, CDR2 YSYEKL. The CDR3 has 16 residues. Losses at the gene ends were 3 bases for V and 7 bases for J; bases not matched to a gene: 12.

This clone has only a few counts. The rearrangement joins TRBV11-2 to TRBJ1-1, with D perhaps TRBD1 (5 bases). The V and J ends lost 5 bases and 0 bases respectively, with 13 bases between them. CDR1 is SGHAT, CDR2 FQNNGV, per germline. CDR3 size: 15 residues. The CDR3 DNA reads TGTGCCAGCAGCCCGTGGACAATGATGAACACTGAAGCTTTCTTT. Protein product: CASSPWTMMNTEAFF.

The V call is TRBV5-1, the J call TRBJ2-1; possibly TRBD1 for D (6 bases). V lost 3 bases and J 5 bases, leaving 12 bases between the germline ends. This CDR3 comprises 14 residues. Germline V gene lookup returns CDR1 SGHRS and CDR2 YFSETQ. The CDR3 nucleotides read TGCGCCAGCAGCTGGGGGCAGGAGGACAATGAGCAGTTCTTC. Its translation is CASSWGQEDNEQFF.